Shown below are 24 T cell receptor beta chains from a single sample sequenced in a study of T cell repertoires and HLA-DP antigens. Their cognate antigens are unknown. Repertoires were generated with immunoSEQ multiplex PCR, while TCRdb's copy carries only in-frame clones and drops some. The sample consists of approximately 100,000 clones, roughly nine tenths of them appearing once. Source material: CD4+ T cells from PBMCs. The receptors shown here come from a man aged 45-65 years in good health and CMV-seronegative.

This chain connects TRBV7-2 to TRBJ2-2, with D perhaps matching TRBD1 (6 bases). Germline values: CDR1 SGHTA, CDR2 FQGNSA. The CDR3 spans 14 residues. Between the trimmed V and J ends, which lost 5 bases and 7 bases, there was a span of 14 bases. The CDR3 spells CASSRKQGHGELFF. In nucleotides, the CDR3 is TGTGCCAGCAGCAGGAAGCAGGGGCACGGGGAGCTGTTTTTT.

The V gene is TRBV18, the J gene TRBJ1-5; no definite D call. CDR1 and CDR2 from the germline V gene are KGHSH and LQKENI. The CDR3 has 14 residues. Trimming pared 6 bases from V and 4 bases from J, leaving 13 bases between. CDR3 protein: CASSGQEANQPQHF. The CDR3 DNA reads as TGTGCCAGCTCCGGGCAGGAAGCTAATCAGCCCCAGCATTTT.

The chain has TRBV30 and TRBJ2-5; the D is unclear. The V gene's germline CDR1 is GTSNPN and CDR2 SVGIG (reference sequence). The ends were cut back, 1 base at V and 7 bases at J, with 13 bases in the middle. This CDR3 contains 13 residues. The CDR3 DNA follows: TGTGCCTGGAGTGCGGGTCCATCCGGGACCCAGTACTTC. Amino acid sequence: CAWSAGPSGTQYF.

The V gene is TRBV2, the J gene TRBJ2-1; D unresolved. Germline lookup yields CDR1 SNHLY and CDR2 FYNNEI. The CDR3 runs 14 residues. Trimming removed 7 bases from V and 0 bases from J, with 10 bases in between. CDR3 amino acids: CASKEAPSYNEQFF. DNA of the CDR3: TGTGCCAGCAAGGAAGCACCCTCCTACAATGAGCAGTTCTTC. Full variable domain (rest looked up from reference TRBV2 and TRBJ2-1): EPEVTQTPSHQVTQMGQEVILRCVPISNHLYFYWYRQILGQKVEFLVSFYNNEISEKSEIFDDQFSVERPDGSNFTLKIRSTKLEDSAMYFCASKEAPSYNEQFFGPGTRLTVL.

The chain recombines TRBV7-2 with TRBJ2-3, with TRBD1 matching 7 bases. Unmatched junction bases numbered 6, after V lost 5 bases and J lost 4 bases. The CDR3 has 14 residues. Germline loops: CDR1 SGHTA, CDR2 FQGNSA. The DNA of the CDR3 is TGTGCCAGCAGCGAACACCAGGGGGCAGATACGCAGTATTTT. Its translation is CASSEHQGADTQYF.

The chain recombines TRBV29-1 with TRBJ2-3; D unclear. The V gene lost 5 bases and the J gene lost 6 bases, with 12 bases spanning the gap. This CDR3 has 12 residues. Germline V lookup: CDR1 SQVTM, CDR2 ANQGSEA. Written as DNA, the CDR3 is TGCAGCGTTCAACCAGGCGGCGATACGCAGTATTTT. Protein: CSVQPGGDTQYF.

The chain links TRBV6-5 to TRBJ2-7, with TRBD1 matching 8 bases. The CDR3 totals 15 residues. V shed 7 bases and J 5 bases; nucleotides not matched to a gene: 13. Germline CDR1 is MNHEY and CDR2 is SVGAGI. CDR3 sequence: CASTFYGQGPHEQYF. CDR3 in DNA: TGTGCCAGCACCTTCTATGGACAGGGCCCCCACGAGCAGTACTTC.

The chain links TRBV19 to TRBJ2-2, with 13 bases identical to TRBD2. Germline values: CDR1 LNHDA, CDR2 SQIVND (reference sequence). V lost 3 bases, J lost 7 bases, and 8 bases stayed unmatched. The CDR3 consists of 17 residues. CDR3 protein: CASSMGTSGVGNGELFF. The CDR3 DNA reads as TGTGCCAGTAGTATGGGGACTAGCGGGGTAGGCAACGGGGAGCTGTTTTTT.

This chain joins TRBV14 and TRBJ2-1; no firm D call. The CDR3 covers 13 residues. The V end was cut by 4 bases, the J end by 6 bases, with 10 bases between. Germline V gene data show CDR1 as SGHDN and CDR2 as FVKESK. This chain's CDR3 is CASSRSPRNEQFF. CDR3 bases: TGTGCCAGCAGCCGGTCCCCCCGCAATGAGCAGTTCTTC.

The chain combines TRBV7-9 with TRBJ1-5, with D possibly TRBD1 on 5 matching bases. CDR1 is SEHNR and CDR2 is FQNEAQ in the germline V gene (reference sequence). The CDR3 loop spans 16 amino acids. V lost 5 bases and J 2 bases, leaving 16 bases between the germline ends. This CDR3 reads CASSPSGLFGNQPQHF. Here the CDR3 DNA reads TGTGCCAGCAGCCCATCAGGGTTATTCGGCAATCAGCCCCAGCATTTT.

This chain uses TRBV7-9 with TRBJ1-5; 9 nucleotides match TRBD1. V shed 5 bases, J shed 7 bases, and the junction held 9 bases outside the gene matches. CDR1 SEHNR and CDR2 FQNEAQ come from the germline V gene (reference sequence). This CDR3 spans 15 amino acids. The CDR3 spells CASSPGTGFEQPQHF. DNA of the CDR3: TGTGCCAGCAGCCCGGGGACAGGGTTTGAGCAGCCCCAGCATTTT.

The chain is built from TRBV14 and TRBJ2-5; 12 bases match TRBD2. The V gene end was trimmed by 5 bases and the J gene end by 5 bases; junction bases not matched to a gene: 12. The CDR3 is made up of 17 amino acids. Germline V CDR1 and CDR2: SGHDN, FVKESK. The CDR3: CASSSGLTSGRLETQYF. CDR3 in DNA: TGTGCCAGCAGCTCCGGTCTGACTAGCGGGAGACTTGAGACCCAGTACTTC.

The rearrangement uses TRBV2 and TRBJ2-7; D is ambiguous. The CDR3 is made up of 15 amino acids. Germline CDR1 reads SNHLY; CDR2 reads FYNNEI. Trimming pared 1 base from V and 3 bases from J, leaving 13 bases between. The CDR3 sequence is CASSEVVVLIYEQYF. The CDR3 region has the DNA TGTGCCAGCAGTGAAGTTGTTGTACTCATCTACGAGCAGTACTTC.

This clone was observed a few times. The chain is built from TRBV21-1 and TRBJ2-2; TRBD2, the table's D call, was not compared with the DNA. TRBV21-1 has pseudogene status. The CDR3 consists of 16 residues. The CDR3 DNA sequence: TGTGCCAGCCGACTAAGGCGCTTGGGGTCCACCGGGGAGCTGTTTTTT. Translating gives CASRLRRLGSTGELFF.

The CDR3, as DNA: TGTGCCAGCAGTTTACCCCCTGAGGGAGAGACCCAGTACTTC. It encodes CASSLPPEGETQYF. The chain combines TRBV7-6 with TRBJ2-5; D might be TRBD2 (5 bases). The CDR3 totals 14 residues. Germline CDR1 and CDR2: SGHVS and FNYEAQ. V was clipped by 6 bases and J by 4 bases, with 15 bases between them.

This chain links TRBV10-3 with TRBJ1-2; TRBD1 is a possible D gene (5 bases). Germline assignment: CDR1 ENHRY and CDR2 SYGVKD. This CDR3 has 14 amino acids. Deletions cut 7 bases from V and 0 bases from J, with 12 bases between. CDR3 residues: CAITRTPSNYGYTF. CDR3 in DNA: TGTGCCATCACGAGGACACCATCTAACTATGGCTACACCTTC.

This chain links TRBV29-1 with TRBJ1-2; 9 nucleotides agree with TRBD1. Looked up from germline, CDR1 is SQVTM and CDR2 is ANQGSEA. Germline trimming cut 7 bases from V and 6 bases from J; bases unmatched to any gene: 6. The CDR3 runs 12 residues. The DNA for the CDR3 is TGCAGCGCTTTACAGGGGGCCCATGGCTACACCTTC. This codes for CSALQGAHGYTF.

The chain has TRBV4-1 and TRBJ2-5; a weak D match, TRBD2 (6 bases). This CDR3 is 16 amino acids long. V lost 1 base and J lost 2, with 14 bases in between. Looked up from germline, CDR1 is MGHRA and CDR2 is YSYEKL. The CDR3 region is CASSQGAEGKQETQYF. The CDR3 DNA reads TGCGCCAGCAGCCAAGGGGCGGAGGGGAAACAAGAGACCCAGTACTTC.

V is TRBV29-1 and J is TRBJ1-3; 8 nucleotides agree with TRBD1. CDR3 length: 13 residues. V lost 6 bases to trimming and J lost 2 bases; unmatched junction nucleotides: 3. Germline CDR1 reads SQVTM; CDR2 reads ANQGSEA. The CDR3 sequence: CSVVQGAGNTIYF. CDR3 nucleotide sequence: TGCAGCGTCGTACAGGGGGCTGGAAACACCATATATTTT.

This sequence joins TRBV4-3 and TRBJ2-1; D is perhaps TRBD2 (6 bases). CDR1 is LGHNA, CDR2 YSLEER, per germline. The CDR3 is 16 amino acids. The ends were cut back, 3 bases at V and 7 bases at J, with 19 bases in the middle. The CDR3 sequence is CASSQLRDWSGNEQFF. CDR3 nucleotides: TGCGCCAGCAGCCAGCTCCGGGACTGGAGTGGGAATGAGCAGTTCTTC.

The gene calls are TRBV9 and TRBJ1-5; D call uncertain. The CDR3 covers 15 residues. V dropped 4 bases and J dropped 3 bases, with 14 bases sitting between them. From germline, CDR1 is SGDLS and CDR2 YYNGEE. The CDR3 here is CASSPGSGINQPQHF. The DNA for the CDR3 is TGTGCCAGCAGCCCCGGCAGTGGAATCAATCAGCCCCAGCATTTT.

The J gene is TRBJ1-4, the V gene TRBV25-1, with a tentative D call TRBD1 (5 bases). Between the trimmed V and J ends, which lost 3 bases and 4 bases, there was a span of 6 bases. This CDR3 is 13 amino acids long. The germline V gene encodes CDR1 MGHDK and CDR2 SYGVNS. The CDR3 spells CASSDRGNEKLFF. The CDR3 nucleotides read TGTGCCAGCAGTGATAGGGGTAATGAAAAACTGTTTTTT.

The rearrangement joins TRBV19 to TRBJ1-1; no clear D gene. Deletions cut 5 bases from V and 1 base from J, with 2 bases between. Germline values: CDR1 LNHDA, CDR2 SQIVND (reference sequence). This CDR3 spans 11 amino acids. The CDR3, as DNA: TGTGCCAGTAGTCAGAACACTGAAGCTTTCTTT. Its protein is CASSQNTEAFF.

The chain couples TRBV5-4 to TRBJ1-5, with 9 nucleotides matching TRBD1. In germline, CDR1 is SGHNT, CDR2 YYREEE (reference sequence). V lost 4 bases and J lost 3; bases outside the gene matches: 5. This CDR3 has 15 residues. The CDR3 nucleotides are TGTGCCAGCAGCCCGGGGACAGGGCCCAATCAGCCCCAGCATTTT. Amino acids: CASSPGTGPNQPQHF.